The sequence of this T cell receptor beta chain was determined in a study of T-cell reconstitution after alpha-beta-depleted transplantation in children. V was trimmed by 2 bases and J by 5 bases, leaving 12 bases between them. CDR1 and CDR2 (germline): MNHEY, SVGEGT. This CDR3 contains 14 residues. This clonotype has a count of ten or more. Its antigen is currently unknown. Study-wide results and caveats: Several patients had high TCRbeta diversity at day 60; it came from surviving recipient T cells and thymic progenitors. By about two months after transplant, alpha-beta T cells reportedly arose from several hundred graft clones that had expanded. At one year after transplant, newly produced T cells mostly accounted for T-cell counts and diversity.

Preparing the TCRbeta library involved the use of unique molecular identifiers. Via MiXCR, TCRdb re-called the PCR reads, giving one row per CDR3 protein. The sample consists of around 600,000 distinct CDR3 sequences, more than 20% of them appearing once. Sequenced material: PBMCs, mostly from graft donor cells, taken 360 days after TCRalphabeta/CD19-depleted stem cell transplant. This chain joins TRBV6-2 or TRBV6-3 and TRBJ2-5, with D tentatively TRBD1 (6 bases). The TCR sequence derives from a boy younger than two who had a stem cell transplant for acute myeloid leukemia, so the T cells may come from the graft donor. CDR3 sequence (DNA): TGTGCCAGCAGTTACCACACAGGGCAGGAGACCCAGTACTTC. This sequence encodes CASSYHTGQETQYF.